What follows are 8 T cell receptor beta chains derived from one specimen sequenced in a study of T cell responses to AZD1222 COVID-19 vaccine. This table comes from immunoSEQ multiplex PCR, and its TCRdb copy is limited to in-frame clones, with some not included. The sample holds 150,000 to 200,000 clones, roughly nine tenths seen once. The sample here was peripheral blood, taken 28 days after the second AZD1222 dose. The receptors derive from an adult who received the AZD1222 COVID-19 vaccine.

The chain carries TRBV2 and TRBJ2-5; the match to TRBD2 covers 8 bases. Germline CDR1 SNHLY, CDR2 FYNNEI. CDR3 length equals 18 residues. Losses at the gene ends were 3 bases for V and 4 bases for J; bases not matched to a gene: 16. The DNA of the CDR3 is TGTGCCAGCAGTGATCTGGTACCCCGCGGGGGGCGCGGAGAGACCCAGTACTTC. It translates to CASSDLVPRGGRGETQYF.

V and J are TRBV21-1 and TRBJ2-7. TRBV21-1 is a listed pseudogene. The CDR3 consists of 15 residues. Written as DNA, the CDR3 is TGTGCCAGCAGCAAATTAAGGGACGGAGCCTACGAGCAGTACTTC. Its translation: CASSKLRDGAYEQYF.

CDR3 amino acids: CASSGQGASEKLFF. For the CDR3, the DNA is TGCGCCAGCAGCGGACAGGGGGCGAGTGAAAAACTGTTTTTT. The chain joins TRBV5-1 to TRBJ1-4, with TRBD1 matching over 11 bases. The V gene's germline CDR1 is SGHRS and CDR2 YFSETQ. CDR3 length equals 14 residues. V shed 4 bases, J shed 7 bases, and the junction held 3 bases outside the gene matches.

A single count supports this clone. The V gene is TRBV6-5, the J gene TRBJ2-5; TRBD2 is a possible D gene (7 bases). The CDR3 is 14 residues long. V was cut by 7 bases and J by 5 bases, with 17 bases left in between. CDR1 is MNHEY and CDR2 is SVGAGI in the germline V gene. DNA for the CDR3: TGTGCCAGCATCCCCCGCGGGGGCCGGGAGACCCAGTACTTC. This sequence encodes CASIPRGGRETQYF.

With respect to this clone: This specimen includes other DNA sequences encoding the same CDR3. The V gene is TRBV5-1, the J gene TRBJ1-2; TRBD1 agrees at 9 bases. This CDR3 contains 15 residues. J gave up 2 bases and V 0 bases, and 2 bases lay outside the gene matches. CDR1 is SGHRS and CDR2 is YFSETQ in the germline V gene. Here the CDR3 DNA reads TGCGCCAGCAGCTTGGCAGGGACAGGGAACTATGGCTACACCTTC. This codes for CASSLAGTGNYGYTF.

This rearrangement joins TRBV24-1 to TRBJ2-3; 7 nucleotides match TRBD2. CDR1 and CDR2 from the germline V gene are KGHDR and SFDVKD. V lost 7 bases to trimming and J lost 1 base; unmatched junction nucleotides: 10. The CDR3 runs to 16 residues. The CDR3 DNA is TGTGCCACCAGAGGGACTACCCTACCGGGCACAGATACGCAGTATTTT. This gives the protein CATRGTTLPGTDTQYF.

In DNA form, the CDR3 reads TGTGCCAGCAGTTTTCTGGGGGGCGCGACCGGGGAGCTGTTTTTT. It encodes CASSFLGGATGELFF. This chain links TRBV27 with TRBJ2-2; D may be TRBD1 or TRBD2 (6 bases each). The V end was cut by 3 bases, the J end by 5 bases, with 13 bases between. The CDR3 is 15 amino acids. The germline V gene has CDR1 MNHEY and CDR2 SMNVEV (reference sequence).

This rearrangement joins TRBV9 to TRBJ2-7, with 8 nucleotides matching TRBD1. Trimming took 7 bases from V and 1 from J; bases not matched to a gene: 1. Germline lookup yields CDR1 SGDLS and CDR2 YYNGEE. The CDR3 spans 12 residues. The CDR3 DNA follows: TGTGCCAGCGGACAGGGATCCTACGAGCAGTACTTC. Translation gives CASGQGSYEQYF.